The 28 T cell receptor beta chains in this list originate from one sample, sequenced in a study of identical twins. MiXCR, run by TCRdb on the 5' RACE reads, gives a single entry per CDR3 protein. The sample yields some 630,000 distinct CDR3 sequences, less than 9% seen once. Separately, the same data were catalogued under a study of yellow fever vaccine responses in identical twins.

The sequenced sample was PBMCs. The receptor set was obtained from a woman between 18 and 29 years old in good health.

Many counts were recorded for this clonotype. The genes are TRBV12-3 or TRBV12-4 and TRBJ1-5; 10 bases match TRBD1. This CDR3 is 14 amino acids long. V shed 5 bases, J shed 4 bases, and the junction held 2 bases outside the gene matches. The chain's CDR3 is CASSRTGGNQPQHF. CDR3 coding DNA: TGTGCCAGCAGTAGGACAGGGGGGAATCAGCCCCAGCATTTT.

This clonotype was seen a few times. The chain links TRBV5-6 to TRBJ2-5; the D gene is possibly TRBD2 (6 bases). Germline assignment: CDR1 SGHDT and CDR2 YYEEEE. V was clipped by 1 base and J by 4 bases, with 11 bases between them. The length of the CDR3 is 14 residues. CDR3 loop: CASSLSSGLETQYF. For the CDR3, the DNA is TGTGCCAGCAGCTTGTCCTCGGGACTAGAGACCCAGTACTTC.

This clonotype was observed many times. The V call is TRBV12-3 or TRBV12-4, the J call TRBJ1-1; D is undetermined. CDR3 length equals 11 residues. V lost 5 bases, J lost 7 bases, and 8 bases lay in between. This CDR3 is CASSALSEAFF. In DNA form, the CDR3 reads TGTGCCAGCAGTGCCTTAAGTGAAGCTTTCTTT.

There are a few counts of this clonotype. For the CDR3, the DNA is TGTGCCAGCAGTTTAGCGGTAGGGAACGAGCAGTACGTC. Protein sequence: CASSLAVGNEQYV. The genes are TRBV12-3 or TRBV12-4 and TRBJ2-7; D gene uncertain. V was shortened by 0 bases and J by 5 bases, with 8 bases between the two germline ends. This CDR3 has 13 residues.

This clonotype was observed many times. The rearrangement uses TRBV15 and TRBJ2-1; D gene ambiguous. In germline, CDR1 is LNHNV, CDR2 YYDKDF (reference sequence). Trimming pared 5 bases from V and 9 bases from J, leaving 8 bases between. This CDR3 is 11 amino acids long. The CDR3 loop reads CATSVSGEQFF. For the CDR3, the DNA is TGTGCCACCAGCGTATCGGGTGAGCAGTTCTTC.

This clonotype came up many times. CDR3 coding DNA: TGCGCCAGCAGCCGCCAGGACAGCTACGAGCAGTACTTC. Translating it yields CASSRQDSYEQYF. The rearrangement joins TRBV5-1 to TRBJ2-7; D might be TRBD1 (6 bases). The CDR3 runs to 13 residues. Germline CDR1 reads SGHRS; CDR2 reads YFSETQ. V was clipped by 4 bases and J by 3 bases, with 11 bases between them.

At least ten counts were recorded for this clonotype. The V gene is TRBV21-1, the J gene TRBJ2-7; the table's TRBD1 call for D was not verified on the DNA. TRBV21-1 is flagged as a pseudogene. CDR3 length equals 21 residues. CDR3 loop: CASFLRLKGLNSPDFGHEQYF. DNA of the CDR3: TGTGCCAGCTTCCTTAGGCTAAAGGGGCTCAATTCCCCCGACTTCGGTCACGAGCAGTACTTC.

V usage is TRBV6-5 and J usage is TRBJ2-6; D gene ambiguous. The V end was cut by 2 bases, the J end by 0 bases, with 8 bases between. The CDR3 consists of 16 residues. Per germline, CDR1 MNHEY and CDR2 SVGAGI. The CDR3 loop is CASSYRTPSGANVLTF. CDR3 DNA sequence: TGTGCCAGCAGTTACCGTACACCCTCTGGGGCCAACGTCCTGACTTTC.

This clonotype has a handful of counts. The V and J genes are TRBV2 and TRBJ2-3; D is uncertain. Germline CDR1 SNHLY, CDR2 FYNNEI. This CDR3 contains 10 residues. Trimming took off 8 bases at V and 9 bases at J, with 9 bases between the two ends. In DNA, the CDR3 is TGTGCCAGCGGTGGGAAAACGCAGTATTTT. It encodes CASGGKTQYF. The entire variable domain, with the rest obtained from reference TRBV2 and TRBJ2-3, is as follows: EPEVTQTPSHQVTQMGQEVILRCVPISNHLYFYWYRQILGQKVEFLVSFYNNEISEKSEIFDDQFSVERPDGSNFTLKIRSTKLEDSAMYFCASGGKTQYFGPGTRLTVL.

This clonotype was detected ten times or more. CDR3 coding DNA: TGCAGCGTTGTGGCCAACGATATAGCCAAAAACATTCAGTACTTC. Its translation: CSVVANDIAKNIQYF. The J gene is TRBJ2-4, the V gene TRBV29-1; D call uncertain. The V gene lost 4 bases and the J gene lost 0 bases, with 13 bases spanning the gap. This CDR3 has 15 residues. CDR1 SQVTM and CDR2 ANQGSEA come from the germline V gene.

This clonotype was picked up a small number of times. The rearrangement joins TRBV3-1 to TRBJ1-1, with 7 bases identical to TRBD1. V lost 0 bases, J lost 4 bases, and 2 bases stayed unmatched. Germline V gene data show CDR1 as LGHDT and CDR2 as YNNKEL (reference sequence). The CDR3 length is 14 residues. This CDR3 reads CASSQDRGLTEAFF. Here the CDR3 DNA reads TGTGCCAGCAGCCAAGATAGGGGGCTCACTGAAGCTTTCTTT.

This clonotype was detected only a few times. The CDR3 DNA follows: TGTGCCAGCAGTTACCGGGACTTTAGCACAGATACGCAGTATTTT. This translates into CASSYRDFSTDTQYF. The chain is built from TRBV6-5 and TRBJ2-3; D is possibly TRBD2 (6 bases). V shed 2 bases and J shed 0 bases, with 9 bases lying between them. CDR1 is MNHEY and CDR2 is SVGAGI in the germline V gene. The CDR3 loop spans 15 amino acids.

This clonotype appeared many times. The chain recombines TRBV12-5 with TRBJ2-2; no clear D gene. CDR1 and CDR2 from the germline V gene are LGHNT and FRNRAP. The CDR3 is 12 amino acids. V lost 3 bases and J 5 bases, leaving 4 bases between the germline ends. CDR3: CASGLGTGELFF. The CDR3 nucleotides are TGTGCTAGTGGTTTAGGTACCGGGGAGCTGTTTTTT.

The chain carries TRBV5-1 and TRBJ2-6; possible D gene TRBD1, 6 bases. Trimming shortened V by 4 bases and J by 3 bases, and 11 bases separated the two germline ends. Germline CDR1 SGHRS, CDR2 YFSETQ. CDR3 length: 15 residues. The CDR3 coding sequence is TGCGCCAGCAGCGCTACAGGGATTGGGGCCAACGTCCTGACTTTC. This gives the protein CASSATGIGANVLTF.

In this sample, this clonotype turned up a few times. In DNA, the CDR3 is TGCGCCAGCAGCCAAGATAATTCCGGGGGGAGATTCTATGGCTACACCTTC. Amino acids: CASSQDNSGGRFYGYTF. V gene TRBV4-1 combines with J gene TRBJ1-2; TRBD1 might be the D (5 bases). The CDR3 spans 17 residues. The ends were cut back, 0 bases at V and 4 bases at J, with 18 bases in the middle. In germline, CDR1 is MGHRA, CDR2 YSYEKL.

This clonotype came up a few times. V usage is TRBV12-3 or TRBV12-4 and J usage is TRBJ2-7; TRBD1 might be the D (5 bases). The CDR3 loop spans 17 amino acids. With 5 bases removed from V and 0 bases from J, the gap between germline ends came to 20 bases. CDR3: CASSRVGQPRSSYEQYV. CDR3 nucleotides: TGTGCCAGCAGTCGTGTCGGACAACCAAGGAGCTCCTACGAGCAGTACGTC.

The chain has TRBV5-1 and TRBJ2-6; 7 bases align to TRBD1. In germline, CDR1 is SGHRS, CDR2 YFSETQ. The CDR3 length is 17 residues. The J segment lost 1 base and the V segment lost 0 bases, leaving 4 bases of the junction unmatched. CDR3 sequence reads: CASSLGQGTSGANVLTF. DNA of the CDR3: TGCGCCAGCAGCTTGGGACAGGGCACTTCTGGGGCCAACGTCCTGACTTTC.

The J gene is TRBJ2-4, the V gene TRBV27; TRBD2 aligns across 13 bases. After removal of 8 bases from V and 6 bases from J, the junction contained 13 bases not matched to a gene. CDR3 length: 17 amino acids. Per the germline V gene, CDR1 is MNHEY and CDR2 is SMNVEV (reference sequence). CDR3 coding DNA: TGTGCCAGCGTATCAACGGCAGGACTAGCGGGAGCAAACATTCAGTACTTC. Protein: CASVSTAGLAGANIQYF.

This clonotype occurred a few times. The V gene is TRBV7-8, the J gene TRBJ2-1; D might be TRBD2 (7 bases). This CDR3 is built from 20 residues. Trimming cost V 0 bases and J 6 bases, with 27 bases left between them. The V gene's germline CDR1 is SGHVS and CDR2 FQNEAQ. The CDR3 loop is CASSLAPGTGVGGGINEQFF. CDR3 DNA sequence: TGTGCCAGCAGCTTAGCGCCAGGGACGGGAGTGGGGGGGGGCATCAATGAGCAGTTCTTC.

This clonotype was counted only a few times. The chain's CDR3 is CASSYSSITGYTF. The CDR3 nucleotides are TGTGCCAGCAGTTACTCGAGTATTACCGGCTACACCTTC. This chain connects TRBV6-5 to TRBJ1-2; D remains ambiguous. CDR3 length: 13 amino acids. Germline V gives CDR1 MNHEY, CDR2 SVGAGI. V lost 0 bases and J lost 8, with 10 bases in between.

The chain carries TRBV29-1 and TRBJ2-3; D is unclear. Trimming cost V 5 bases and J 2 bases, with 11 bases left between them. CDR1 and CDR2 (germline): SQVTM, ANQGSEA. This CDR3 comprises 13 residues. The CDR3 here is CSVRLPHTDTQYF. For the CDR3, the DNA is TGCAGCGTTCGACTCCCCCACACAGATACGCAGTATTTT.

This clonotype was counted only a few times. The chain is built from TRBV6-5 and TRBJ1-1; possible D gene TRBD1, 5 bases. The CDR3 length is 12 residues. Germline assignment: CDR1 MNHEY and CDR2 SVGAGI. V lost 1 base to trimming and J lost 11 bases, with 11 bases between them. CDR3 nucleotide sequence: TGTGCCAGCAGTTACTGGGGGGGGGAGGCTTTCTTT. Translation: CASSYWGGEAFF.

This clonotype was observed a handful of times. The CDR3 nucleotides read TGTGCCAGCTCACCAGGGAGCAGGGCGAGCTCCTACGAGCAGTACGTC. Amino acids: CASSPGSRASSYEQYV. This rearrangement joins TRBV18 to TRBJ2-7; the D gene could be TRBD1 or TRBD2 (5 bases each). Between the trimmed V and J ends, which lost 2 bases and 0 bases, there was a span of 14 bases. CDR3 length equals 16 residues. Germline V gene lookup returns CDR1 KGHSH and CDR2 LQKENI.

The chain links TRBV24-1 to TRBJ1-3; no clear D gene. Trimming took off 3 bases at V and 0 bases at J, with 14 bases between the two ends. Germline V gene lookup returns CDR1 KGHDR and CDR2 SFDVKD. The CDR3 covers 17 residues. CDR3 DNA: TGTGCCACCAGTGATCTACCCCCGTCTAGCTCTGGAAACACCATATATTTT. It specifies CATSDLPPSSSGNTIYF.

This clonotype was detected many times. The V and J genes are TRBV15 and TRBJ2-3, with 8 bases matching TRBD2. V gave up 3 bases and J gave up 7 bases; unmatched junction bases: 12. This CDR3 spans 16 amino acids. Germline CDR1 is LNHNV and CDR2 is YYDKDF (reference sequence). DNA for the CDR3: TGTGCCACCAGCAGCGTAGCGGGAACTGGGGGGTATACGCAGTATTTT. Its protein product is CATSSVAGTGGYTQYF.

A few counts support this clonotype. The chain is built from TRBV20-1 and TRBJ2-7; D ambiguous. V was clipped by 3 bases and J by 5 bases, with 8 bases between them. CDR1 and CDR2 (germline): DFQATT, SNEGSKA (reference sequence). The CDR3 totals 11 residues. CDR3: CSASGQNEQYV. For the CDR3, the DNA is TGCAGTGCTAGTGGGCAGAACGAGCAGTACGTC.

The chain employs TRBV6-2 or TRBV6-3 and TRBJ2-3; tentative D call: TRBD2 (5 bases). CDR3 size: 16 residues. V lost 4 bases and J lost 1, with 15 bases in between. CDR1 and CDR2 (germline): MNHEY, SVGEGT. CDR3 protein: CASSSARAEGTDTQYF. The CDR3 DNA follows: TGTGCCAGCAGTTCCGCCCGAGCGGAGGGCACAGATACGCAGTATTTT.

This clonotype was counted between two and nine times. The chain is built from TRBV6-5 and TRBJ2-7; weak D call: TRBD2 (6 bases). CDR3 length equals 15 residues. Trimming took 4 bases from V and 2 from J, leaving 15 bases between them. The germline gives CDR1 MNHEY, CDR2 SVGAGI. CDR3 coding DNA: TGTGCCAGCAGTTCCCGACTAGAGCAACCCTACGAGCAGTACTTC. Its translation is CASSSRLEQPYEQYF.